A single sample is the source of the 20 T cell receptor beta chains below, sequenced in a study of tumor-infiltrating lymphocytes in primary liver carcinoma. Researchers generated TCR beta cDNA from about 0.5 ug of total RNA, relying on a constant-region primer. The TCR beta library was amplified through three nested multiplex PCR rounds in a modified ARM-PCR procedure. Forward primers for TRBV1-TRBV30 and a C-beta reverse primer served the first two PCR rounds, at 10 cycles each. Via MiXCR, TCRdb re-called the multiplex PCR reads, giving one row per CDR3 protein. The table records tens of thousands of distinct CDR3 sequences, around 72% of them present only once. DNA and RNA were both co-extracted from approximately 22-30 mg of bulk tissue that had not been sorted. Sequencing was carried out using liver tumor tissue from sampling region 1. Specified subset: tumor region T1, superior pole. Source of these receptors: a man aged 40-55 years with primary liver carcinoma and hepatitis B virus infection.

This clonotype is labeled medium-sized. The chain recombines TRBV10-3 with TRBJ1-1; D ambiguous. CDR1 and CDR2 from the germline V gene are ENHRY and SYGVKD. The CDR3 totals 13 residues. The V and J ends lost 4 bases and 3 bases respectively, with 9 bases between them. CDR3 sequence: CAISGTVDTEAFF. In DNA form, the CDR3 reads TGTGCCATCAGTGGCACAGTGGACACTGAAGCTTTCTTT.

About this clonotype itself: The junction differs from germline at one of its ends, possibly a read error. The J gene is TRBJ2-3, the V gene TRBV5-1, with D perhaps TRBD2 (5 bases). This CDR3 contains 13 residues. Germline CDR1 reads SGHRS; CDR2 reads YFSETQ. The CDR3 reads CASRGAVTDTQCF. In DNA form, the CDR3 reads TGCGCCAGCAGGGGAGCGGTCACGGATACACAGTGTTTT. The full variable domain, rest sourced from reference TRBV5-1 and TRBJ2-3, is KAGVTQTPRYLIKTRGQQVTLSCSPISGHRSVSWYQQTPGQGLQFLFEYFSETQRNKGNFPGRFSGRQFSNSRSEMNVSTLELGDSALYLCASRGAVTDTQCFGPGTRLTVL.

This clonotype was counted at least ten times. V and J are TRBV5-6 and TRBJ2-5, with 7 bases fitting TRBD1. J gave up 5 bases and V 4 bases, and 5 bases lay outside the gene matches. The germline V gene encodes CDR1 SGHDT and CDR2 YYEEEE. The CDR3 length is 13 residues. DNA for the CDR3: TGTGCCAGCAGCCAGGACAGGTTGGAGACCCAGTACTTC. This gives the protein CASSQDRLETQYF.

About this clonotype itself: Relative to the germline gene, one junction end is altered; a read error may explain this. This sequence joins TRBV4-2 and TRBJ2-3; the D is unclear. The germline gives CDR1 LGHNA, CDR2 YNFKEQ. The CDR3 is 17 amino acids. The CDR3 is CANSQDDLTESTDTQYF. The CDR3 coding sequence is TGTGCCAACAGCCAAGACGACCTAACGGAGAGCACAGATACGCAGTATTTT.

To note about this clonotype: The final CDR3 position lacks the conserved phenylalanine or tryptophan, pointing to a likely read error. The gene calls are TRBV7-3 and TRBJ2-7, with D unresolved. Germline-derived CDR1 and CDR2 are SGHTA and FQGTGA. The CDR3 contains 14 residues. Trimming took 5 bases from V and 2 from J, leaving 13 bases between them. The CDR3 is CASSIGSGAYEQYS. The CDR3 coding sequence is TGTGCCAGCAGCATAGGGTCAGGCGCCTACGAGCAGTACTCC.

Of note for this clonotype: An end of the junction does not agree with germline; a read error may underlie this. The chain has TRBV11-2 and TRBJ2-3; unclear D gene. Germline CDR1 SGHAT, CDR2 FQNNGV. The CDR3 is made up of 12 amino acids. The chain's CDR3 is CAGSASSDTQYF. CDR3 DNA sequence: TGTGCCGGCAGCGCCAGCTCGGATACGCAGTATTTT. The variable domain in full, completed from reference TRBV11-2 and TRBJ2-3, reads EAGVAQSPRYKIIEKRQSVAFWCNPISGHATLYWYQQILGQGPKLLIQFQNNGVVDDSQLPKDRFSAERLKGVDSTLKIQPAKLEDSAVYLCAGSASSDTQYFGPGTRLTVL.

This clonotype rates as medium-sized (0.01 to 0.1%). This sequence joins TRBV5-4 and TRBJ1-1; tentatively, D is TRBD1 (6 bases). Germline V gene lookup returns CDR1 SGHNT and CDR2 YYREEE (reference sequence). The length of the CDR3 is 16 residues. V was trimmed by 0 bases and J by 1 base, leaving 13 bases between them. CDR3 nucleotides: TGTGCCAGCAGCTTGGGTCGAGGGGGGACGAACACTGAAGCTTTCTTT. Its protein is CASSLGRGGTNTEAFF.

Concerning this clonotype: The junction does not match germline at one end; this may be a read error. CDR3 loop: CVSSLALVGVNTGELFF. The DNA of the CDR3 is TGTGTCAGCAGCTTAGCATTAGTAGGGGTGAACACCGGGGAGCTATTTTTT. The chain recombines TRBV11-2 with TRBJ2-2, with D tentatively TRBD1 or TRBD2 (5 bases each). Germline V gene lookup returns CDR1 SGHAT and CDR2 FQNNGV. The CDR3 is 17 residues long.

The sample holds one count of this clonotype. A read error may explain this, as a much larger clone is one base away. The V and J genes are TRBV5-1 and TRBJ2-1; D perhaps matches TRBD1 (6 bases). CDR3 length: 15 residues. The germline gives CDR1 SGHRS, CDR2 YFSETQ. In nucleotides, the CDR3 is TGCGCCACCAGCTTGGACAGTTCCTCCTACAATGAGCAGCTCTTC. Protein product: CATSLDSSSYNEQLF.

As concerns this clonotype: Given the absence of the conserved phenylalanine or tryptophan at the CDR3 end, a read error is likely. The V gene is TRBV11-2, the J gene TRBJ2-5; 9 nucleotides match TRBD2. This CDR3 comprises 16 residues. The V gene's germline CDR1 is SGHAT and CDR2 FQNNGV. CDR3 in DNA: TGTGCAAGCAGCTTAACAGCGGGGGGCTCGGGGGAGACCCAGTACATC. Translated, it gives CASSLTAGGSGETQYI.

V gene TRBV5-8 combines with J gene TRBJ2-3; TRBD2 matches at 8 bases. The CDR3 is 16 amino acids. CDR1 is SGHTS and CDR2 is YDEGEE in the germline V gene. The V segment lost 2 bases and the J segment 5 bases; nucleotides outside the gene matches: 10. This CDR3 is CASSFNSGNVLDTQYF. In nucleotides, the CDR3 is TGTGCCAGCAGCTTCAATAGCGGGAATGTCTTAGATACGCAGTATTTT. The full variable domain, completed using reference TRBV5-8 and TRBJ2-3, is EAGVTQSPTHLIKTRGQQATLRCSPISGHTSVYWYQQALGLGLQFLLWYDEGEERNRGNFPPRFSGRQFPNYSSELNVNALELEDSALYLCASSFNSGNVLDTQYFGPGTRLTVL.

As concerns this clonotype: One end of the junction fails to match germline, which may point to a read error. The V and J genes are TRBV13 and TRBJ2-1, with 10 bases lining up with TRBD2. The CDR3 is 18 amino acids. The germline gives CDR1 PRHDT, CDR2 FYEKMQ (reference sequence). The CDR3 DNA follows: TGTGCCAGCAGCTCTCACCTAGCGGGAGCCCATGACTACAAAGAGCAGTTCTTC. It translates to CASSSHLAGAHDYKEQFF.

The V gene is TRBV20-1, the J gene TRBJ1-4; TRBD1 is a possible D gene (6 bases). The V and J ends lost 5 bases and 0 bases respectively, with 10 bases between them. CDR3 length: 14 amino acids. The germline CDR1 and CDR2 sequences are DFQATT and SNEGSKA (reference sequence). CDR3 loop: CSARRGATNEKLFF. The CDR3 DNA is TGCAGTGCTCGCAGGGGAGCAACTAATGAAAAACTGTTTTTT.

In regard to this clonotype: This may come from a read error, since a much larger clone is one base off. The chain uses TRBV5-8 and TRBJ1-2; 9 bases map to TRBD1. There are 13 residues in the CDR3. The germline gives CDR1 SGHTS, CDR2 YDEGEE. The CDR3 region is CTSSLGQGDGYTF. CDR3 coding DNA: TGTACCAGCAGCCTGGGACAGGGAGACGGCTACACCTTC.

Note on this clonotype: One base away lies a much larger clone, so this may be a sequencing read error. This rearrangement joins TRBV11-2 to TRBJ2-3, with D perhaps matching TRBD2 (7 bases). This CDR3 region has 15 residues. Germline V gene sequence: CDR1 SGHAT, CDR2 FQNNGV. The CDR3 coding sequence is TGTGCCTGCAGAAACAGGGCTAGCGGCACAGATACGCTGTATTTT. Protein: CACRNRASGTDTLYF.

By sample fraction, this clonotype is large. This chain joins TRBV29-1 and TRBJ2-7; 9 bases are shared with TRBD2. Germline V CDR1 and CDR2: SQVTM, ANQGSEA. This CDR3 contains 14 residues. After removal of 4 bases from V and 3 bases from J, the junction contained 7 bases not matched to a gene. CDR3 DNA: TGCAGCGTTGTTTTAGCGGGAGCATTCTACGAGCAGTACTTC. It yields the protein CSVVLAGAFYEQYF.

Concerning this clonotype: Given the absence of the conserved phenylalanine or tryptophan at the CDR3 end, a read error is likely. J is TRBJ1-5 and V is TRBV6-6; D remains unclear. V was cut by 0 bases and J by 3 bases, with 9 bases left in between. The CDR3 is made up of 15 amino acids. The V gene's germline CDR1 is MNHNY and CDR2 SVGAGI (reference sequence). The chain's CDR3 is CASSYSRRTNQPQHY. DNA of the CDR3: TGTGCCAGCAGTTACTCTCGCAGGACCAATCAGCCCCAGCATTAT.

Comment on this clonotype: A much larger clone lies one base from this, so it may be a read error. This chain uses TRBV20-1 with TRBJ1-5, with D uncertain. This CDR3 spans 14 amino acids. Germline loops: CDR1 DFQATT, CDR2 SNEGSKA (reference sequence). V was trimmed by 3 bases and J by 1 base, leaving 10 bases between them. The CDR3 region has the DNA TGCAGTGCTAGGATAGCGTGGAGCAATCAGCCCCAGCATTTT. This translates into CSARIAWSNQPQHF.

In this sample, this clonotype turned up many times. The chain uses TRBV24-1 and TRBJ2-5, with TRBD1 matching 9 bases. The CDR3 is 16 residues long. CDR1 and CDR2 from the germline V gene are KGHDR and SFDVKD. V dropped 4 bases and J dropped 5; count of bases not matched to a gene: 10. The CDR3 protein is CATSEPGQGVWETQYF. For the CDR3, the DNA is TGTGCCACCAGTGAGCCGGGACAGGGTGTATGGGAGACCCAGTACTTC.

For this clonotype: A much larger clone differs from this one at a single base, so this may be a read error. V is TRBV5-1 and J is TRBJ1-1, with TRBD1 as a possible D gene (5 bases). V was clipped by 4 bases and J by 7 bases, with 17 bases between them. Per the germline V gene, CDR1 is SGHRS and CDR2 is YFSETQ. The CDR3 is made up of 14 amino acids. CDR3 coding DNA: TGCGCCAGCAGCCCGGGCGGGGGAGACATTGAAGCTTTCTTT. It codes for CASSPGGGDIEAFF.